Below are 23 T cell receptor beta chains sequenced from a single sample in a study of blood T cell repertoires in COVID-19. Clones were read by immunoSEQ multiplex PCR, and TCRdb kept only the in-frame ones, dropping some. The table records about 270,000 clones, approximately 80% of them present only once. Sequences were obtained from peripheral blood. Receptor source: a woman aged 45 to 65 with active or convalescent COVID-19.

As DNA, the CDR3 is TGTGCCAGTAGTATGGAGAGGACAGCCCGGCGGAAGAATTCACCCCTCCACTTT. It specifies CASSMERTARRKNSPLHF. This rearrangement joins TRBV19 to TRBJ1-6, with D perhaps TRBD1 (6 bases). Trimming pared 3 bases from V and 7 bases from J, leaving 22 bases between. This CDR3 spans 18 amino acids. Germline lookup yields CDR1 LNHDA and CDR2 SQIVND (reference sequence).

This clone occurred once. The rearrangement uses TRBV4-2 and TRBJ2-1; 10 nucleotides line up with TRBD2. The length of the CDR3 is 16 residues. Unmatched junction bases numbered 5, after V lost 1 base and J lost 5 bases. CDR1 and CDR2 from the germline V gene are LGHNA and YNFKEQ. In nucleotides, the CDR3 is TGTGCCAGCAGCCAAGTGGGACTAGCGACCGACAATGAGCAGTTCTTC. Translation gives CASSQVGLATDNEQFF.

This clone was found a few times. The chain joins TRBV27 to TRBJ1-1, with unresolved D. This CDR3 contains 14 residues. Germline lookup yields CDR1 MNHEY and CDR2 SMNVEV (reference sequence). The V end was cut by 5 bases, the J end by 0 bases, with 10 bases between. The CDR3: CASSPQIMNTEAFF. The DNA for the CDR3 is TGTGCCAGCAGTCCCCAGATAATGAACACTGAAGCTTTCTTT.

The chain couples TRBV6-5 to TRBJ2-5; D may be TRBD2 (6 bases). The CDR3 has 14 residues. Germline V CDR1 and CDR2: MNHEY, SVGAGI. V shed 2 bases and J shed 5 bases, with 12 bases lying between them. This chain's CDR3 is CASSYEGLPETQYF. The CDR3 nucleotides read TGTGCCAGCAGTTACGAGGGACTGCCGGAGACCCAGTACTTC.

V usage is TRBV30 and J usage is TRBJ1-1; D gene uncertain. The V end was cut by 0 bases, the J end by 5 bases, with 7 bases between. Germline lookup yields CDR1 GTSNPN and CDR2 SVGIG (reference sequence). The CDR3 has 12 amino acids. This CDR3 is CAWSVLRTEAFF. DNA of the CDR3: TGTGCCTGGAGTGTACTCAGGACTGAAGCTTTCTTT.

The genes are TRBV23-1 and TRBJ1-2; 8 bases are a match to TRBD1. TRBV23-1 counts as an open reading frame of uncertain function. V lost 8 bases to trimming and J lost 3 bases; unmatched junction nucleotides: 8. CDR3 size: 14 residues. The CDR3 sequence is CASRSAGGHYGYTF. The CDR3 DNA reads as TGCGCCAGCCGATCGGCAGGGGGCCACTATGGCTACACCTTC.

V gene TRBV5-6 combines with J gene TRBJ2-7; 8 positions match TRBD1. Germline V gives CDR1 SGHDT, CDR2 YYEEEE. This CDR3 has 15 residues. V was clipped by 3 bases and J by 5 bases; unmatched bases: 10. The CDR3 nucleotides are TGTGCCAGCAGCTGGAGGGACAGGTGGCAGCACGAGCAGTACTTC. Its protein is CASSWRDRWQHEQYF.

This chain joins TRBV5-6 and TRBJ1-1; D unclear. Germline V gene sequence: CDR1 SGHDT, CDR2 YYEEEE. The V and J ends lost 4 bases and 3 bases respectively, with 7 bases between them. This CDR3 has 12 residues. CDR3 protein: CASSLRYTEAFF. The CDR3 nucleotides read TGTGCCAGCAGCCTTCGTTACACTGAAGCTTTCTTT.

Notes on this clone: The junction differs from germline at one of its ends, possibly a read error. V gene TRBV28 combines with J gene TRBJ2-2; 12 positions agree with TRBD2. This CDR3 is 18 amino acids long. Germline V gene lookup returns CDR1 MDHEN and CDR2 SYDVKM. CDR3 protein: CASGLWTSGIPGTGELFF. In nucleotides, the CDR3 is TGTGCCAGCGGTTTATGGACTAGCGGGATCCCGGGGACCGGGGAGCTGTTTTTT.

This clone was counted once. The chain recombines TRBV2 with TRBJ2-2, with D perhaps TRBD1 (7 bases). Germline lookup yields CDR1 SNHLY and CDR2 FYNNEI. V was shortened by 2 bases and J by 7 bases, with 11 bases between the two germline ends. This CDR3 comprises 14 residues. The CDR3 DNA reads as TGTGCCAGCAGTGAATCAGGGGGGTTCGGGGAGCTGTTTTTT. It encodes CASSESGGFGELFF.

CDR3 coding DNA: TGCAGTGCTAGTGGATTACAGAAACAAGAGACCCAGTACTTC. Amino acid sequence: CSASGLQKQETQYF. This chain connects TRBV20-1 to TRBJ2-5, with D hard to call. This CDR3 region has 14 residues. V was pared by 3 bases and J by 2 bases, with 13 bases between. CDR1 is DFQATT, CDR2 SNEGSKA, per germline (reference sequence).

This chain uses TRBV6-1 with TRBJ2-2, with D possibly TRBD1 on 6 matching bases. CDR1 is MNHNS and CDR2 is SASEGT in the germline V gene. This CDR3 has 15 amino acids. Between the trimmed V and J ends, which lost 2 bases and 3 bases, there was a span of 10 bases. CDR3 in DNA: TGTGCCAGCAGTGAAATTGGACAGTACACCGGGGAGCTGTTTTTT. Its translation: CASSEIGQYTGELFF.

The table lists this clone with a few counts. The genes are TRBV27 and TRBJ2-7, with TRBD2 matching over 7 bases. V dropped 6 bases and J dropped 4; count of bases not matched to a gene: 18. The germline V gene has CDR1 MNHEY and CDR2 SMNVEV (reference sequence). The CDR3 spans 17 residues. The CDR3: CASRPITLAARGYEQYF. CDR3 DNA sequence: TGTGCCAGCAGACCAATCACCCTAGCGGCCCGCGGGTACGAGCAGTACTTC.

The gene calls are TRBV28 and TRBJ2-1, with 9 bases identical to TRBD2. J gave up 8 bases and V 6 bases, and 14 bases lay outside the gene matches. Per germline, CDR1 MDHEN and CDR2 SYDVKM. The CDR3 has 16 amino acids. DNA for the CDR3: TGTGCCAGCAGCTGGGGGGGTAGCGGGAGTTTCCATGAGCAGTTCTTC. Amino acids: CASSWGGSGSFHEQFF.

The CDR3 DNA reads TGCGCCAGCAGCTTGGCCCCCCCGGGACAGGGAGGGGAGACCCAGTACTTC. Translated: CASSLAPPGQGGETQYF. This chain connects TRBV5-1 to TRBJ2-5; 9 bases are a match to TRBD1. The CDR3 totals 17 residues. Germline-derived CDR1 and CDR2 are SGHRS and YFSETQ. Trimming at V came to 0 bases and at J to 5 bases, leaving 11 bases not matched to a gene. Combining the CDR3 with reference TRBV5-1 and TRBJ2-5 gives the whole variable domain KAGVTQTPRYLIKTRGQQVTLSCSPISGHRSVSWYQQTPGQGLQFLFEYFSETQRNKGNFPGRFSGRQFSNSRSEMNVSTLELGDSALYLCASSLAPPGQGGETQYFGPGTRLLVL.

The V call is TRBV10-3, the J call TRBJ1-3; tentatively, D is TRBD1 (6 bases). Trimming left V 3 bases short and J 4 bases short, with 10 bases between. From germline, CDR1 is ENHRY and CDR2 SYGVKD. The CDR3 has 14 residues. The CDR3 bases are TGTGCCATCAGTGACGGGACAACGGGAAACACCATATATTTT. This sequence encodes CAISDGTTGNTIYF.

This clone has only one observation. Different DNA sequences within this sample yield the same CDR3. The chain couples TRBV4-1 to TRBJ2-1; D gene ambiguous. The V end was cut by 1 base, the J end by 7 bases, with 5 bases between. Germline assignment: CDR1 MGHRA and CDR2 YSYEKL. CDR3 length: 12 amino acids. Here the CDR3 DNA reads TGCGCCAGCAGCCAAGCAGGAAATGAGCAGTTCTTC. It is translated as CASSQAGNEQFF.

V and J are TRBV5-5 and TRBJ1-3; a possible D gene is TRBD1 (6 bases). Trimming pared 2 bases from V and 4 bases from J, leaving 10 bases between. Germline CDR1 reads SGHKS; CDR2 reads YYEKEE (reference sequence). The length of the CDR3 is 14 residues. Here the CDR3 DNA reads TGTGCCAGCAGCTTCCAGGGGAACGGAAACACCATATATTTT. This sequence encodes CASSFQGNGNTIYF.

This clone was detected only a few times. V gene TRBV29-1 combines with J gene TRBJ2-7; the D is unclear. The CDR3 covers 11 residues. V lost 6 bases and J 3 bases, leaving 9 bases between the germline ends. The germline V gene has CDR1 SQVTM and CDR2 ANQGSEA. CDR3 in amino acids: CSVSRNYEQYF. DNA for the CDR3: TGCAGCGTCTCCAGGAACTACGAGCAGTACTTC.

The sample holds a few counts of this clone. V and J are TRBV19 and TRBJ1-1, with D hard to call. Germline CDR1 LNHDA, CDR2 SQIVND (reference sequence). Trimming pared 5 bases from V and 2 bases from J, leaving 9 bases between. The CDR3 covers 13 residues. CDR3 in DNA: TGTGCCAGTAGTTTAACAGCTAACACTGAAGCTTTCTTT. The encoded protein is CASSLTANTEAFF.

The CDR3 reads CASSPRTGEHGYTF. The CDR3 region has the DNA TGTGCCAGCTCACCGAGGACAGGGGAACATGGCTACACCTTC. The genes are TRBV18 and TRBJ1-2; 9 bases match TRBD1. J gave up 6 bases and V 3 bases, and 5 bases lay outside the gene matches. CDR3 length: 14 residues. The germline V gene has CDR1 KGHSH and CDR2 LQKENI.

The sample holds one count of this clone. V gene TRBV18 combines with J gene TRBJ2-5; D not certain. The germline V and J ends were trimmed by 1 base and 2 bases, with 5 bases remaining between them. Germline V gene lookup returns CDR1 KGHSH and CDR2 LQKENI. CDR3 size: 13 residues. The CDR3 loop is CASSPRQQETQYF. The DNA for the CDR3 is TGTGCCAGCTCACCACGGCAGCAAGAGACCCAGTACTTC.

The rearrangement uses TRBV29-1 and TRBJ2-7, with D perhaps TRBD1 (6 bases). The CDR3 consists of 12 residues. Trimming took off 4 bases at V and 4 bases at J, with 11 bases between the two ends. Germline V gives CDR1 SQVTM, CDR2 ANQGSEA. The CDR3 spells CSVAGTPYEQYF. In DNA form, the CDR3 reads TGCAGCGTTGCCGGGACACCTTACGAGCAGTACTTC.